Below, 30 T cell receptor beta chains from the same sample are listed, as sequenced in a study of T cell changes during pregnancy in multiple sclerosis (dated by TCRdb to about 2019). Libraries were prepared through the immunoSEQ multiplex PCR assay. TCRdb took over this immuneACCESS table, retaining in-frame rearrangements with V and J assigned. Such tables are incomplete; in checked studies, under half of the missing clones stem from an unresolved V gene, and the remainder is unexplained. This sample comprises tens of thousands of clones, 91% of them detected only once. The ten largest clonotypes hold just under 0.5% of the sample. The specimen comprised CD4+ T cells from peripheral blood mononuclear cells, sampled in the second trimester of pregnancy. All receptors come from a female donor in good health, enrolled as a control in a pregnancy study.

A remark on this clone: Germline and junction disagree at one end, which may indicate a read error. The rearrangement links TRBV7-7 to TRBJ2-5, with 11 bases lining up with TRBD2. The CDR3 has 15 amino acids. Germline CDR1 is SSHAT and CDR2 is FNYEAQ (reference sequence). CDR3 loop: CASSLIAGGAETQYF. Here the CDR3 DNA reads TGTGCTAGCAGCTTAATAGCGGGGGGGGCAGAGACCCAGTACTTC. Looking up the rest from reference TRBV7-7 and TRBJ2-5 gives the full variable domain: GAGVSQSPRYKVTKRGQDVTLRCDPISSHATLYWYQQALGQGPEFLTYFNYEAQPDKSGLPSDRFSAERPEGSISTLTIQRTEQRDSAMYRCASSLIAGGAETQYFGPGTRLLVL.

The chain joins TRBV9 to TRBJ1-6; D is uncertain. The CDR3 runs to 17 residues. Per germline, CDR1 SGDLS and CDR2 YYNGEE. Trimming took off 5 bases at V and 0 bases at J, with 15 bases between the two ends. In nucleotides, the CDR3 is TGTGCCAGCAGTGGGGTTGGTGGGAGCTCCTATAATTCACCCCTCCACTTT. Translation gives CASSGVGGSSYNSPLHF.

The chain has TRBV5-4 and TRBJ2-3, with 8 bases identical to TRBD2. Germline V gives CDR1 SGHNT, CDR2 YYREEE (reference sequence). With 3 bases clipped from V and 3 bases from J, the junction kept 6 bases outside the gene matches. The CDR3 has 15 residues. The CDR3 bases are TGTGCCAGCAGCTCCGACGGGGGGGGAACAGATACGCAGTATTTT. Residues: CASSSDGGGTDTQYF.

V is TRBV7-9 and J is TRBJ2-7; a weak D match, TRBD2 (6 bases). Trimming took off 5 bases at V and 2 bases at J, with 16 bases between the two ends. The CDR3 runs 15 residues. CDR1 is SEHNR and CDR2 is FQNEAQ in the germline V gene (reference sequence). The CDR3 DNA sequence: TGTGCCAGCAGCCCCGCCCGGACGGGAGCCTACGAGCAGTACTTC. Its translation: CASSPARTGAYEQYF. The variable domain in full, with the rest retrieved from reference TRBV7-9 and TRBJ2-7, is DTGVSQNPRHKITKRGQNVTFRCDPISEHNRLYWYRQTLGQGPEFLTYFQNEAQLEKSRLLSDRFSAERPKGSFSTLEIQRTEQGDSAMYLCASSPARTGAYEQYFGPGTRLTVT.

V usage is TRBV29-1 and J usage is TRBJ2-7, with TRBD1 matching 7 bases. Per germline, CDR1 SQVTM and CDR2 ANQGSEA. Trimming at V came to 7 bases and at J to 0 bases, leaving 6 bases not matched to a gene. The CDR3 length is 13 residues. This CDR3 reads CSAGDRSSYEQYF. The CDR3 DNA follows: TGCAGCGCAGGGGACAGAAGCTCCTACGAGCAGTACTTC.

This chain links TRBV28 with TRBJ2-7, with TRBD2 identical over 15 bases. CDR1 and CDR2 from the germline V gene are MDHEN and SYDVKM. CDR3 size: 16 residues. With V trimmed by 5 bases and J by 3 bases, 5 bases remained unmatched. CDR3: CASSTPGLAGGYEQYF. CDR3 sequence (DNA): TGTGCCAGCAGTACCCCGGGACTAGCGGGAGGCTACGAGCAGTACTTC.

This sequence joins TRBV6-6 and TRBJ2-2; possible D gene TRBD1, 5 bases. CDR3 length: 13 residues. The V gene lost 5 bases and the J gene lost 7 bases, with 11 bases spanning the gap. Germline-derived CDR1 and CDR2 are MNHNY and SVGAGI (reference sequence). The DNA for the CDR3 is TGTGCCAGCAGTCAACAGGATTTCGGGGAGCTGTTTTTT. Translating gives CASSQQDFGELFF.

This rearrangement joins TRBV11-2 to TRBJ1-4; D unclear. CDR3 length equals 11 residues. Germline values: CDR1 SGHAT, CDR2 FQNNGV. V dropped 8 bases and J dropped 4 bases, with 5 bases sitting between them. The CDR3: CASRSNEKLFF. In DNA, the CDR3 is TGTGCCAGCCGGAGTAATGAAAAACTGTTTTTT.

This clone was observed a single time. The chain combines TRBV7-2 with TRBJ2-1; D uncertain. Germline CDR1 SGHTA, CDR2 FQGNSA. This CDR3 has 13 residues. V lost 5 bases to trimming and J lost 8 bases, with 13 bases between them. The CDR3 is CASSAATRDEQFF. The CDR3 DNA follows: TGTGCCAGCAGCGCGGCCACTCGGGATGAGCAGTTCTTC.

The CDR3 sequence is CSWRQAEAFF. The CDR3 region has the DNA TGCAGCTGGAGACAGGCTGAAGCTTTCTTT. The J gene is TRBJ1-1, the V gene TRBV20-1; a possible D gene is TRBD1 (6 bases). This CDR3 spans 10 amino acids. CDR1 DFQATT and CDR2 SNEGSKA come from the germline V gene (reference sequence).

V gene TRBV21-1 combines with J gene TRBJ1-5; no DNA check was done on the table's D call, TRBD1. TRBV21-1 is labeled a pseudogene. This CDR3 is 14 amino acids long. The CDR3 reads CAKTGVRNNQPQHF. As DNA, the CDR3 is TGTGCCAAAACAGGGGTACGAAACAATCAGCCCCAGCATTTT.

This rearrangement joins TRBV28 to TRBJ2-3, with TRBD2 identical over 9 bases. V shed 2 bases, J shed 2 bases, and the junction held 2 bases outside the gene matches. The CDR3 sequence is 15 residues long. The germline gives CDR1 MDHEN, CDR2 SYDVKM. Here the CDR3 DNA reads TGTGCCAGCAGTTTAGCGGGAGGGACCACAGATACGCAGTATTTT. Translation gives CASSLAGGTTDTQYF.

The chain recombines TRBV18 with TRBJ1-2, with D perhaps TRBD1 (6 bases). The germline V gene encodes CDR1 KGHSH and CDR2 LQKENI. Trimming took 5 bases from V and 10 from J, leaving 17 bases between them. The CDR3 contains 13 residues. Here the CDR3 reads CASSSGQSLPYTF. The CDR3 DNA reads TGTGCCAGCTCAAGCGGACAGAGTCTTCCCTACACCTTC.

The CDR3 sequence is CASSLASGAETQYF. DNA for the CDR3: TGCGCCAGCAGCTTGGCTAGCGGGGCTGAGACCCAGTACTTC. J is TRBJ2-5 and V is TRBV5-1; 9 bases match TRBD2. CDR3 length: 14 residues. Germline loops: CDR1 SGHRS, CDR2 YFSETQ. The trim removed 0 bases at V and 5 bases at J, leaving 2 bases unmatched.

The chain couples TRBV28 to TRBJ2-7; D unclear. With 6 bases removed from V and 1 base from J, the gap between germline ends came to 4 bases. The CDR3 runs to 11 residues. In germline, CDR1 is MDHEN, CDR2 SYDVKM. This chain's CDR3 is CASRYSYEQYF. As DNA, the CDR3 is TGTGCCAGCAGGTATTCCTACGAGCAGTACTTC.

J is TRBJ2-1 and V is TRBV6-5, with D possibly TRBD2 on 6 matching bases. The CDR3 spans 15 residues. Looked up from germline, CDR1 is MNHEY and CDR2 is SVGAGI. V was trimmed by 5 bases and J by 5 bases, leaving 16 bases between them. CDR3 in amino acids: CASSPWAGSHNEQFF. The CDR3 DNA sequence: TGTGCCAGCAGTCCGTGGGCGGGAAGCCACAATGAGCAGTTCTTC.

This rearrangement joins TRBV7-3 to TRBJ2-2, with a weak D call TRBD2 (6 bases). Germline V lookup: CDR1 SGHTA, CDR2 FQGTGA. Trimming removed 5 bases from V and 1 base from J, with 14 bases in between. The CDR3 consists of 16 residues. The CDR3 bases are TGTGCCAGCAGCCCCACGGGACTGGTGAACACCGGGGAGCTGTTTTTT. Translation: CASSPTGLVNTGELFF.

The CDR3 reads CASSSRTSGRSGETQYF. The CDR3 nucleotides read TGCGCCAGCAGCTCCAGGACTAGCGGGAGGTCCGGCGAGACCCAGTACTTC. The chain has TRBV5-1 and TRBJ2-5, with 14 bases matching TRBD2. CDR1 is SGHRS, CDR2 YFSETQ, per germline. The ends lost 3 bases at V and 5 bases at J; junction bases unmatched: 9. The CDR3 is 17 amino acids.

This chain joins TRBV18 and TRBJ2-3; 11 bases align to TRBD2. There are 17 residues in the CDR3. The J segment lost 2 bases and the V segment lost 6 bases, leaving 10 bases of the junction unmatched. CDR1 and CDR2 (germline): KGHSH, LQKENI. The CDR3 reads CASSLMKTSGDTDTQYF. The CDR3 nucleotides read TGTGCCAGCTCCCTAATGAAGACTAGCGGGGACACAGATACGCAGTATTTT. The full variable domain, completed using reference TRBV18 and TRBJ2-3, is NAGVMQNPRHLVRRRGQEARLRCSPMKGHSHVYWYRQLPEEGLKFMVYLQKENIIDESGMPKERFSAEFPKEGPSILRIQQVVRGDSAAYFCASSLMKTSGDTDTQYFGPGTRLTVL.

This clone showed up just a few times. The CDR3 here is CASSLKGGQPTFF. As DNA, the CDR3 is TGTGCCAGCAGCTTAAAGGGGGGGCAGCCTACTTTCTTT. The J gene is TRBJ1-1, the V gene TRBV7-3; perhaps TRBD1 as D (6 bases). Germline loops: CDR1 SGHTA, CDR2 FQGTGA. V dropped 1 base and J dropped 12 bases, with 15 bases sitting between them. The CDR3 spans 13 residues.

The chain joins TRBV9 to TRBJ1-1, with 7 positions matching TRBD1. Germline lookup yields CDR1 SGDLS and CDR2 YYNGEE. Trimming took 3 bases from V and 3 from J; bases not matched to a gene: 8. This CDR3 is 15 amino acids long. The CDR3 DNA is TGTGCCAGCAGCGCAAAACAGGGGTATGACACTGAAGCTTTCTTT. Protein: CASSAKQGYDTEAFF.

V is TRBV6-1 and J is TRBJ2-7, with 7 bases matching TRBD1. V was pared by 6 bases and J by 0 bases, with 5 bases of the junction left unmatched. The V gene's germline CDR1 is MNHNS and CDR2 SASEGT. This CDR3 spans 14 amino acids. The CDR3 region has the DNA TGTGCCAGCAGCCCCAACAGGGGCTCCTACGAGCAGTACTTC. Amino acid sequence: CASSPNRGSYEQYF.

This rearrangement joins TRBV30 to TRBJ2-2; the match to TRBD2 covers 7 bases. Germline assignment: CDR1 GTSNPN and CDR2 SVGIG (reference sequence). J was trimmed by 6 bases and V by 5 bases; bases with no gene match: 9. The CDR3 covers 14 residues. CDR3 protein: CAWGLGLAAGELFF. The CDR3 coding sequence is TGTGCCTGGGGTCTGGGGCTAGCGGCCGGGGAGCTGTTTTTT.

The chain combines TRBV19 with TRBJ2-5; 8 bases align to TRBD1. After removal of 4 bases from V and 5 bases from J, the junction contained 12 bases not matched to a gene. The V gene's germline CDR1 is LNHDA and CDR2 SQIVND (reference sequence). The length of the CDR3 is 16 residues. DNA for the CDR3: TGTGCCAGTAGTACCCCCGGGGCAGGGGGCCGCGAGACCCAGTACTTC. It codes for CASSTPGAGGRETQYF. The whole variable domain, remainder taken from reference TRBV19 and TRBJ2-5, is DGGITQSPKYLFRKEGQNVTLSCEQNLNHDAMYWYRQDPGQGLRLIYYSQIVNDFQKGDIAEGYSVSREKKESFPLTVTSAQKNPTAFYLCASSTPGAGGRETQYFGPGTRLLVL.

The chain uses TRBV10-3 and TRBJ2-5; weak D call: TRBD1 (5 bases). Looked up from germline, CDR1 is ENHRY and CDR2 is SYGVKD. Trimming removed 8 bases at V and 2 bases at J, with 9 bases between. This CDR3 spans 12 amino acids. The CDR3 protein is CAIGASQETQYF. The CDR3, as DNA: TGTGCCATCGGGGCTAGTCAAGAGACCCAGTACTTC.

The chain uses TRBV5-4 and TRBJ2-1; TRBD1 agrees at 7 bases. This CDR3 comprises 15 residues. The V gene's germline CDR1 is SGHNT and CDR2 YYREEE (reference sequence). V dropped 5 bases and J dropped 4; count of bases not matched to a gene: 9. The CDR3 loop reads CASRTKDRKYNEQFF. The CDR3, as DNA: TGTGCCAGCAGAACCAAGGACAGGAAATACAATGAGCAGTTCTTC.

The chain employs TRBV5-4 and TRBJ2-3; 8 bases map to TRBD1. CDR1 is SGHNT and CDR2 is YYREEE in the germline V gene (reference sequence). CDR3 length equals 15 residues. The junction had 4 bases not matched to a gene; V was cut back by 1 base and J by 3 bases. This chain's CDR3 is CASSLSGGPTDTQYF. CDR3 nucleotides: TGTGCCAGCAGCTTGTCAGGGGGCCCTACAGATACGCAGTATTTT.

This chain links TRBV10-3 with TRBJ1-2; unclear D gene. Germline loops: CDR1 ENHRY, CDR2 SYGVKD. The CDR3 loop spans 15 amino acids. The V gene lost 3 bases and the J gene lost 3 bases, with 14 bases spanning the gap. CDR3 sequence reads: CAISDRLQRDYGYTF. In DNA, the CDR3 is TGTGCCATCAGTGATAGGTTACAGCGGGACTATGGCTACACCTTC.

This chain uses TRBV9 with TRBJ2-5, with D tentatively TRBD2 (5 bases). The V gene's germline CDR1 is SGDLS and CDR2 YYNGEE. V was trimmed by 2 bases and J by 4 bases, leaving 6 bases between them. The CDR3 has 12 amino acids. In DNA, the CDR3 is TGTGCCAGCAGCGTCCGGGGAGAGACCCAGTACTTC. It yields the protein CASSVRGETQYF.

The J gene is TRBJ2-7, the V gene TRBV2; the D gene is possibly TRBD2 (6 bases). Deletions cut 4 bases from V and 7 bases from J, with 14 bases between. Germline values: CDR1 SNHLY, CDR2 FYNNEI. This CDR3 is built from 13 residues. CDR3: CASSADWGEEQYF. Here the CDR3 DNA reads TGTGCCAGCAGTGCGGATTGGGGGGAGGAGCAGTACTTC. The whole variable domain, remainder taken from reference TRBV2 and TRBJ2-7, is EPEVTQTPSHQVTQMGQEVILRCVPISNHLYFYWYRQILGQKVEFLVSFYNNEISEKSEIFDDQFSVERPDGSNFTLKIRSTKLEDSAMYFCASSADWGEEQYFGPGTRLTVT.